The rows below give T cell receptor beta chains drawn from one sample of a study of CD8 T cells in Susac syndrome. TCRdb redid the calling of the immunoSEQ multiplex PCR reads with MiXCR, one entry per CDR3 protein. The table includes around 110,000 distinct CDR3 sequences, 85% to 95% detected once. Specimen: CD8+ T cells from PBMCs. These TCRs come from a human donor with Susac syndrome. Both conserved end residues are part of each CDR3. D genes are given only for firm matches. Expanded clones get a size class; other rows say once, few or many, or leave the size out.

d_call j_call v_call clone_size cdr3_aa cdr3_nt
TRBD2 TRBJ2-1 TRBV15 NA CATSRDRGLATYNEQFF TGTGCCACCAGCAGAGATCGAGGACTAGCGACCTACAATGAGCAGTTCTTC
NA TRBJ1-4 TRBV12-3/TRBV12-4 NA CASSSPQGFEKLFF TGTGCCAGCAGTTCCCCGCAGGGGTTCGAAAAACTGTTTTTT
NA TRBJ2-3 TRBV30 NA CAWSNSASTDTQYF TGTGCCTGGAGTAACAGCGCCAGCACAGATACGCAGTATTTT
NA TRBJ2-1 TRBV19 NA CASTKTGRSYNEQFF TGTGCCAGTACTAAAACGGGGCGCTCCTACAATGAGCAGTTCTTC
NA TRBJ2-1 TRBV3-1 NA CASSHNNEQFF TGTGCCAGCAGCCACAACAATGAGCAGTTCTTC
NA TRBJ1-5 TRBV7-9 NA CASRPDTGSNQPQHF TGTGCCAGCAGGCCTGACACTGGCAGCAATCAGCCCCAGCATTTT
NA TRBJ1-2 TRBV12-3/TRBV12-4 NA CASSLAPGVTNYGYTF TGTGCCAGCAGTTTAGCCCCGGGAGTCACAAACTATGGCTACACCTTC
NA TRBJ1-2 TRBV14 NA CASSRAGDGDGYTF TGTGCCAGCAGCCGAGCCGGAGACGGCGACGGCTACACCTTC
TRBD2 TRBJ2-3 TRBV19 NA CASSIEAGGTDTQYF TGTGCCAGTAGTATAGAGGCGGGGGGCACAGATACGCAGTATTTT
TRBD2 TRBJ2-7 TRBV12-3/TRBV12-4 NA CASSFLAAGNYEQYF TGTGCCAGCAGTTTCTTGGCAGCGGGGAATTACGAGCAGTACTTC
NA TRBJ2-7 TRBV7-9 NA CASSTDSQVHEQYF TGTGCCAGCAGCACGGACTCCCAAGTCCACGAGCAGTACTTC
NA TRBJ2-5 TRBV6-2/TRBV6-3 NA CASSWGSEWETQYF TGTGCCAGCAGTTGGGGGTCCGAGTGGGAGACCCAGTACTTC
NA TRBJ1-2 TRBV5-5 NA CASSPTTYGYTF TGTGCCAGCAGTCCAACGACCTATGGCTACACCTTC
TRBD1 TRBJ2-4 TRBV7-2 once CASSSDRQGLAKNIQYF TGTGCCAGCAGCTCGGACAGGCAAGGGTTAGCCAAAAACATTCAGTACTTC
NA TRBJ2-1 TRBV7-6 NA CASSALERFGNEQFF TGTGCCAGCAGCGCCCTCGAGAGGTTTGGGAATGAGCAGTTCTTC
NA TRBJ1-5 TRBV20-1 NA CSASGGRTSNHPQHF TGCAGTGCCTCGGGAGGCCGAACGAGCAATCATCCCCAGCATTTT
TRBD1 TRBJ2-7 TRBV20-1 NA CSATGTGEGEQYF TGCAGTGCGACCGGGACAGGGGAGGGCGAGCAGTACTTC
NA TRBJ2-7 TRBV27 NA CASSQIGIPYEQYF TGTGCCAGCAGTCAAATAGGAATCCCCTACGAGCAGTACTTC
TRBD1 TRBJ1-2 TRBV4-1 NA CASSPRTGKDGYTF TGCGCCAGCAGCCCTCGGACAGGGAAAGATGGCTACACCTTC
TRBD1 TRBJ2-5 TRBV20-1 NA CSATTGSGTQYF TGCAGTGCGACGACAGGGTCTGGGACCCAGTACTTC
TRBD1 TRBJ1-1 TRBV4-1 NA CASSQVDRGGTEAFF TGCGCCAGCAGCCAAGTTGACAGGGGGGGCACTGAAGCTTTCTTT
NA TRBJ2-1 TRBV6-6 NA CASSYTATLNNEQFF TGTGCCAGCAGTTACACAGCGACACTTAACAATGAGCAGTTCTTC
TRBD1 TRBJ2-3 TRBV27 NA CASSQGAGADTQYF TGTGCCAGCAGTCAGGGGGCGGGCGCAGATACGCAGTATTTT
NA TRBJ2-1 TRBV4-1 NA CASSQERGFHNEQFF TGCGCCAGCAGCCAAGAGAGAGGATTCCACAATGAGCAGTTCTTC
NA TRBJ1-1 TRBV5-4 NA CASSGGMNTEAFF TGTGCCAGCAGCGGGGGCATGAACACTGAAGCTTTCTTT
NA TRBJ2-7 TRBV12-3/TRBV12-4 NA CASSSPLRSPSEQYF TGTGCCAGCAGTTCCCCTCTGAGGTCACCTTCCGAGCAGTACTTC
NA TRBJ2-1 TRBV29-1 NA CSVGGDSSSYNEQFF TGCAGCGTTGGAGGGGATTCGAGCTCCTACAATGAGCAGTTCTTC
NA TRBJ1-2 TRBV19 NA CASGGSVPNYGYTF TGTGCCAGCGGTGGGTCAGTACCTAACTATGGCTACACCTTC
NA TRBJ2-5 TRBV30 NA CAFRLSGEQYF TGTGCCTTCCGACTATCCGGGGAACAGTACTTC
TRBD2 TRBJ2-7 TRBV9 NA CASSVPPDGLAGNHEQYF TGTGCCAGCAGCGTACCCCCAGACGGACTAGCGGGGAACCACGAGCAGTACTTC
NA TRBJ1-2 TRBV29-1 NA CSVGGLDGNYGYTF TGCAGCGTTGGAGGATTGGACGGTAACTATGGCTACACCTTC
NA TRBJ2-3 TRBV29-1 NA CSVSTQYF TGCAGCGTTTCTACGCAGTATTTT
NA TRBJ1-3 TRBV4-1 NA CASSLTPSGNTIYF TGCGCCAGCAGCCTCACACCGTCCGGAAACACCATATATTTT
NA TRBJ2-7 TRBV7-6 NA CASSLVGAFSYEQYF TGTGCCAGCAGCTTGGTGGGGGCCTTCTCCTACGAGCAGTACTTC
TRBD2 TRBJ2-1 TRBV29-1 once CSVCILGLDPNEQFF TGCAGCGTATGCATTTTGGGACTAGACCCCAATGAGCAGTTCTTC
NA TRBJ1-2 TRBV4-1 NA CASSQESTDLYGYTF TGCGCCAGCAGCCAAGAATCGACGGACCTCTATGGCTACACCTTC